The 15 T cell receptor beta chains below come from one sample, sequenced in a study of identical twins. In TCRdb, the 5' RACE reads were re-called with MiXCR into one record per CDR3 protein. The sample has around 370,000 distinct CDR3 sequences; 9% are singletons. Sequenced: naive T cells sorted from blood. These receptors came from a woman aged 50 to 65 in good health.

This clonotype was observed many times. This chain links TRBV5-1 with TRBJ2-3; weak D call: TRBD1 (5 bases). Germline V gene lookup returns CDR1 SGHRS and CDR2 YFSETQ. This CDR3 comprises 13 residues. Trimming removed 0 bases from V and 3 bases from J, with 5 bases in between. The CDR3 region is CASSLEGTDTQYF. DNA of the CDR3: TGCGCCAGCAGCTTGGAGGGGACAGATACGCAGTATTTT.

This clonotype was detected a few times. The chain uses TRBV2 and TRBJ2-7; D gene ambiguous. Deletions cut 0 bases from V and 3 bases from J, with 9 bases between. This CDR3 spans 14 amino acids. CDR1 SNHLY and CDR2 FYNNEI come from the germline V gene. The CDR3 nucleotides read TGTGCCAGCAGTGAAGCGCTTCCGGGCTACGAGCAGTACTTC. Translating it yields CASSEALPGYEQYF. Filled out from reference TRBV2 and TRBJ2-7, the complete variable domain reads EPEVTQTPSHQVTQMGQEVILRCVPISNHLYFYWYRQILGQKVEFLVSFYNNEISEKSEIFDDQFSVERPDGSNFTLKIRSTKLEDSAMYFCASSEALPGYEQYFGPGTRLTVT.

This chain connects TRBV24-1 to TRBJ2-1; D ambiguous. The germline gives CDR1 KGHDR, CDR2 SFDVKD. CDR3 length: 14 residues. Between the trimmed V and J ends, which lost 2 bases and 10 bases, there was a span of 14 bases. The CDR3 DNA reads as TGTGCCACCAGTGATTGGTCGGGCCTCGGAGAGCAGTTCTTC. It specifies CATSDWSGLGEQFF.

The chain uses TRBV24-1 and TRBJ2-3; 9 bases agree with TRBD2. Trimming took 4 bases from V and 6 from J; bases not matched to a gene: 7. Germline-derived CDR1 and CDR2 are KGHDR and SFDVKD. The CDR3 extends over 15 amino acids. The CDR3 region is CATSEAGGPSDTQYF. CDR3 bases: TGTGCCACCAGTGAGGCGGGAGGGCCGAGTGATACGCAGTATTTT.

This clonotype was counted a few times. The V gene is TRBV7-9, the J gene TRBJ2-7; 9 bases are a match to TRBD2. Losses at the gene ends were 9 bases for V and 3 bases for J; bases not matched to a gene: 9. Looked up from germline, CDR1 is SEHNR and CDR2 is FQNEAQ (reference sequence). This CDR3 is 14 amino acids long. In DNA, the CDR3 is TGTGCCAGAACACTAGCGGGTGAAGACTACGAGCAGTACTTC. Translating gives CARTLAGEDYEQYF.

The chain carries TRBV20-1 and TRBJ2-7; TRBD2 agrees at 12 bases. V lost 3 bases to trimming and J lost 6 bases; unmatched junction nucleotides: 6. The CDR3 runs 14 residues. CDR1 DFQATT and CDR2 SNEGSKA come from the germline V gene (reference sequence). The DNA for the CDR3 is TGCAGTGCTAGCCCCCTAGCGGGAGGGGGCGAGCAGTACTTC. It codes for CSASPLAGGGEQYF.

This chain joins TRBV7-9 and TRBJ2-1; D not certain. This CDR3 is built from 15 residues. Trimming left V 5 bases short and J 4 bases short, with 15 bases between. The germline V gene has CDR1 SEHNR and CDR2 FQNEAQ (reference sequence). CDR3 in DNA: TGTGCCAGCAGCCTCCAAGGAATAGGGTACAATGAGCAGTTCTTC. Its translation is CASSLQGIGYNEQFF.

This sequence joins TRBV29-1 and TRBJ2-7; TRBD1 matches at 7 bases. The CDR3 has 14 residues. The germline V gene has CDR1 SQVTM and CDR2 ANQGSEA. J was trimmed by 2 bases and V by 7 bases; bases with no gene match: 11. CDR3 sequence: CSETGQGWTYEQYV. Here the CDR3 DNA reads TGCAGCGAGACAGGGCAGGGTTGGACCTACGAGCAGTACGTC.

This clonotype was counted a few times. The CDR3 loop reads CSVTSSGSTPYNEQFF. CDR3 in DNA: TGCAGCGTGACCAGTAGCGGGAGTACACCCTACAATGAGCAGTTCTTC. V gene TRBV29-1 combines with J gene TRBJ2-1; TRBD2 aligns across 9 bases. J lost 2 bases, V lost 6 bases, and 11 bases had no gene match. The CDR3 loop spans 16 amino acids. Germline assignment: CDR1 SQVTM and CDR2 ANQGSEA.

This clonotype was found many times. This chain uses TRBV4-1 with TRBJ2-2, with 11 bases identical to TRBD2. Germline V gives CDR1 MGHRA, CDR2 YSYEKL. The CDR3 contains 15 residues. V was clipped by 2 bases and J by 13 bases; unmatched bases: 9. The CDR3 sequence is CASSQTVAGGPSLFF. Here the CDR3 DNA reads TGCGCCAGCAGCCAAACCGTAGCGGGAGGGCCCTCGCTGTTTTTT.

This clonotype was found many times. The chain recombines TRBV10-3 with TRBJ2-1, with D possibly being TRBD1 (7 bases). The germline V gene encodes CDR1 ENHRY and CDR2 SYGVKD. The CDR3 length is 13 residues. The V end was cut by 4 bases, the J end by 15 bases, with 19 bases between. The CDR3 loop reads CAISASFGGQLFF. The CDR3 DNA reads TGTGCCATCAGTGCCTCCTTCGGGGGACAGCTGTTCTTC.

A few counts support this clonotype. The gene calls are TRBV24-1 and TRBJ2-7; D not certain. The V gene lost 6 bases and the J gene lost 4 bases, with 15 bases spanning the gap. The CDR3 extends over 14 amino acids. Looked up from germline, CDR1 is KGHDR and CDR2 is SFDVKD. CDR3 coding DNA: TGTGCCACCAGTCGCGGCCCAAACCAGTACGAGCAGTACTTC. It is translated as CATSRGPNQYEQYF.

This clonotype was detected only a few times. This chain connects TRBV5-1 to TRBJ2-1; TRBD2 agrees at 10 bases. The CDR3 runs 16 residues. Germline CDR1 reads SGHRS; CDR2 reads YFSETQ. V lost 4 bases, J lost 2 bases, and 6 bases stayed unmatched. The CDR3 reads CASSPRSGGTYNEQFF. CDR3 sequence (DNA): TGCGCCAGCAGCCCGCGTAGCGGGGGGACCTACAATGAGCAGTTCTTC.

This clonotype was detected many times. The chain has TRBV9 and TRBJ1-6; D unclear. The CDR3 spans 12 residues. Per the germline V gene, CDR1 is SGDLS and CDR2 is YYNGEE. With 8 bases removed from V and 13 bases from J, the gap between germline ends came to 16 bases. Written as DNA, the CDR3 is TGTGCCAGTTCGGACGGGCCGGGTCCCCTCCACTTT. Encoded protein: CASSDGPGPLHF.

This clonotype showed up just a few times. V usage is TRBV6-5 and J usage is TRBJ1-5; D not certain. V lost 0 bases and J lost 9, with 12 bases in between. The CDR3 extends over 14 amino acids. From germline, CDR1 is MNHEY and CDR2 SVGAGI. In DNA, the CDR3 is TGTGCCAGCAGTTACTCGGCCCAAGCGCGGCCCCAGCATTTT. Amino acids: CASSYSAQARPQHF.